This T cell receptor beta chain was identified during a study of lung T cells in sarcoidosis with Löfgren's syndrome. As for the study in general: CD4+ T cells build up in sarcoidosis bronchoalveolar lavage fluid. Analyses focused on Löfgren's syndrome patients.

This clonotype is medium-sized within its sample. The antigen remains unidentified. Study observations and caveats: The most expanded V genes in Löfgren's patients were reportedly TRAV12-1 and TRBV2. Multiple Löfgren's syndrome patients reportedly shared TRAV12-1 and TRBV2 CDR3 motifs, suggesting public CD4+ TCRs.

TCRdb re-derived calls from the reads in MiXCR, one entry per CDR3 protein. There are roughly 63,000 distinct CDR3 sequences in the sample; less than 25% occur only once, and approximately 2.2% lies in the top ten. V was cut by 10 bases and J by 2 bases, with 13 bases left in between. The CDR3 covers 13 residues. Germline V gives CDR1 MNHNS, CDR2 SASEGT. The TCR originated in a human donor with sarcoidosis (Löfgren's syndrome or another form), or a control subject (not recorded which). The specimen was CD4+ T cells from PBMCs. The chain has TRBV6-1 and TRBJ2-3; D not certain. CDR3 DNA sequence: TGTGCCACCCGTGGGGTGAACACAGATACGCAGTATTTT. It encodes CATRGVNTDTQYF.